This TCR beta chain was retrieved from a study of tumor-infiltrating lymphocytes in oesophageal squamous cell carcinoma. Ten or more counts support this clonotype. One entry per CDR3 protein results from TCRdb running MiXCR on the PCR reads. The sample lists over 15,000 distinct CDR3 sequences; about 50% were seen once. The V and J ends lost 5 bases and 4 bases, in that order; junction bases with no gene match: 4. The germline gives CDR1 SGHTA, CDR2 FQGNSA. The CDR3 runs 15 residues. The chain recombines TRBV7-2 with TRBJ2-1, with 11 bases aligning to TRBD2. The sequenced sample was esophageal tumor tissue. This receptor was obtained from a male donor with esophageal squamous cell carcinoma. The CDR3 DNA follows: TGTGCCAGCAGCACCCGGACTAGCGGGTACAATGAGCAGTTCTTC. Translating gives CASSTRTSGYNEQFF.